A single sample is the source of the 27 T cell receptor beta chains below, sequenced in a study of blood T cell repertoires in COVID-19. Clones were read by immunoSEQ multiplex PCR, and TCRdb kept only the in-frame ones, dropping some. The sample includes 150,000 to 200,000 clones, around 80% seen only once; the top ten take 6.5% to 7%. Sequenced material: peripheral blood. The receptor source for this set is a human donor with acute or convalescent COVID-19. The donor label of this sample is uncertain.

DNA of the CDR3: TGTGCCAGCGCGGGGGATAACACTGAAGCTTTCTTT. The encoded protein is CASAGDNTEAFF. This chain joins TRBV2 and TRBJ1-1, with TRBD1 as a possible D gene (5 bases). V was shortened by 8 bases and J by 2 bases, with 9 bases between the two germline ends. This CDR3 is 12 amino acids long. Per the germline V gene, CDR1 is SNHLY and CDR2 is FYNNEI.

The rearrangement links TRBV11-2 to TRBJ1-1; 7 bases align to TRBD1. This CDR3 contains 14 residues. J gave up 5 bases and V 1 base, and 4 bases lay outside the gene matches. CDR1 is SGHAT, CDR2 FQNNGV, per germline. CDR3 nucleotides: TGTGCCAGCAGCTTAGCGACAGGGAAAACTGAAGCTTTCTTT. Its translation: CASSLATGKTEAFF. The entire variable domain, with the rest obtained from reference TRBV11-2 and TRBJ1-1, is as follows: EAGVAQSPRYKIIEKRQSVAFWCNPISGHATLYWYQQILGQGPKLLIQFQNNGVVDDSQLPKDRFSAERLKGVDSTLKIQPAKLEDSAVYLCASSLATGKTEAFFGQGTRLTVV.

This clone appeared once. CDR3 DNA sequence: TGCAGCGTTGTGGGGGCAGGGTCGGAAGGCTACACCTTC. Translation gives CSVVGAGSEGYTF. The chain couples TRBV29-1 to TRBJ1-2; TRBD1 is a possible D gene (6 bases). V lost 4 bases and J lost 8, with 17 bases in between. The CDR3 contains 13 residues. CDR1 and CDR2 (germline): SQVTM, ANQGSEA. The variable domain in full, completed from reference TRBV29-1 and TRBJ1-2, reads SAVISQKPSRDICQRGTSLTIQCQVDSQVTMMFWYRQQPGQSLTLIATANQGSEATYESGFVIDKFPISRPNLTFSTLTVSNMSPEDSSIYLCSVVGAGSEGYTFGSGTRLTVV.

This clone was detected only a few times. The V and J genes are TRBV6-5 and TRBJ1-2, with 7 nucleotides matching TRBD1. The CDR3 totals 15 residues. CDR1 is MNHEY, CDR2 SVGAGI, per germline. V shed 5 bases, J shed 0 bases, and the junction held 6 bases outside the gene matches. The CDR3 DNA is TGTGCCAGCAGTCCCCAGGGGGGAACTAACTATGGCTACACCTTC. It encodes CASSPQGGTNYGYTF.

This rearrangement joins TRBV19 to TRBJ1-2, with D unclear. Trimming took 2 bases from V and 0 from J, leaving 4 bases between them. Per the germline V gene, CDR1 is LNHDA and CDR2 is SQIVND (reference sequence). This CDR3 has 13 amino acids. The CDR3: CASSISTNYGYTF. CDR3 DNA sequence: TGTGCCAGTAGTATATCAACTAACTATGGCTACACCTTC.

This clone was picked up one time. J is TRBJ2-3 and V is TRBV18; 13 bases fit TRBD2. Per the germline V gene, CDR1 is KGHSH and CDR2 is LQKENI. With 4 bases clipped from V and 3 bases from J, the junction kept 4 bases outside the gene matches. The CDR3 extends over 16 amino acids. The CDR3 spells CASSQRTSGSTDTQYF. CDR3 in DNA: TGTGCCAGCTCACAACGGACTAGCGGGAGTACAGATACGCAGTATTTT.

This chain connects TRBV19 to TRBJ1-5, with 9 bases that match TRBD1. CDR3 length equals 14 residues. Germline V gene lookup returns CDR1 LNHDA and CDR2 SQIVND (reference sequence). J was trimmed by 6 bases and V by 8 bases; bases with no gene match: 8. In DNA, the CDR3 is TGTGCCAGTGCGGACAGGGGAGGTAGTCAGCCCCAGCATTTT. It translates to CASADRGGSQPQHF.

This clone was counted a single time. The gene calls are TRBV19 and TRBJ1-2; the D gene is possibly TRBD1 (5 bases). The V end was cut by 7 bases, the J end by 4 bases, with 13 bases between. CDR3 length: 13 residues. Germline-derived CDR1 and CDR2 are LNHDA and SQIVND (reference sequence). The CDR3 region has the DNA TGTGCCAGTATGGTGGACATTCCCTATGGCTACACCTTC. It is translated as CASMVDIPYGYTF.

The genes are TRBV6-6 and TRBJ1-2; perhaps TRBD1 as D (5 bases). This CDR3 has 14 residues. The V gene lost 0 bases and the J gene lost 7 bases, with 12 bases spanning the gap. Germline V gene lookup returns CDR1 MNHNY and CDR2 SVGAGI (reference sequence). The DNA for the CDR3 is TGTGCCAGCAGTTACTCGACACAGGCCGGTGGCTACACCTTC. It translates to CASSYSTQAGGYTF.

V usage is TRBV19 and J usage is TRBJ2-2; TRBD2 is a possible D gene (5 bases). Germline loops: CDR1 LNHDA, CDR2 SQIVND (reference sequence). The CDR3 is 15 amino acids. Deletions cut 0 bases from V and 4 bases from J, with 9 bases between. The CDR3 is CASSIDAGLTGELFF. In DNA form, the CDR3 reads TGTGCCAGTAGTATAGATGCGGGTCTCACCGGGGAGCTGTTTTTT.

V is TRBV12-3 or TRBV12-4 and J is TRBJ2-7, with D maybe TRBD2 (6 bases). CDR3 length: 13 amino acids. With 3 bases removed from V and 2 bases from J, the gap between germline ends came to 8 bases. The CDR3 DNA sequence: TGTGCCAGCAGTTTGGCGGGACCCTACGAGCAGTACTTC. This gives the protein CASSLAGPYEQYF.

The chain links TRBV14 to TRBJ1-2; a weak D match, TRBD1 (6 bases). Trimming removed 7 bases from V and 2 bases from J, with 14 bases in between. The germline gives CDR1 SGHDN, CDR2 FVKESK. The CDR3 loop spans 14 amino acids. Written as DNA, the CDR3 is TGTGCCAGCACCCCGGGACACTCGAACTATGGCTACACCTTC. Residues: CASTPGHSNYGYTF.

The rearrangement joins TRBV6-1 to TRBJ2-6; D gene unclear. The V gene lost 3 bases and the J gene lost 2 bases, with 5 bases spanning the gap. The germline V gene encodes CDR1 MNHNS and CDR2 SASEGT. The CDR3 sequence is 14 residues long. CDR3 nucleotide sequence: TGTGCCAGCAGTGATGTAGCTGGGGCCAACGTCCTGACTTTC. It translates to CASSDVAGANVLTF.

This chain uses TRBV20-1 with TRBJ2-7; TRBD2 might be the D (5 bases). This CDR3 has 10 amino acids. CDR1 is DFQATT, CDR2 SNEGSKA, per germline (reference sequence). The V end was cut by 6 bases, the J end by 7 bases, with 10 bases between. The CDR3 here is CSATSGEQYF. For the CDR3, the DNA is TGCAGTGCGACCTCGGGGGAGCAGTACTTC.

The CDR3 sequence is CATSDSTGGSSRPQHF. As DNA, the CDR3 is TGTGCCACCAGTGATTCGACAGGGGGCTCCTCAAGGCCCCAGCATTTT. The chain links TRBV24-1 to TRBJ1-5, with 10 positions matching TRBD1. V shed 2 bases and J 9 bases; nucleotides not matched to a gene: 9. The germline V gene encodes CDR1 KGHDR and CDR2 SFDVKD. This CDR3 is 16 amino acids long.

This clone was picked up one time. The rearrangement links TRBV7-9 to TRBJ1-1; TRBD1 aligns across 9 bases. J was trimmed by 5 bases and V by 1 base; bases with no gene match: 2. The CDR3 covers 14 residues. In germline, CDR1 is SEHNR, CDR2 FQNEAQ (reference sequence). CDR3 sequence (DNA): TGTGCCAGCAGCTTAGGGACAGGGGTTACTGAAGCTTTCTTT. Protein sequence: CASSLGTGVTEAFF.

This clone was found a few times. The V and J genes are TRBV4-2 and TRBJ2-3; possibly TRBD2 for D (7 bases). V lost 4 bases and J lost 3, with 26 bases in between. The CDR3 has 19 residues. Germline loops: CDR1 LGHNA, CDR2 YNFKEQ. As DNA, the CDR3 is TGTGCCAGCAGCCCCCAAGTGGGGAGGGGGGGGCCTTTTACAGATACGCAGTATTTT. As protein: CASSPQVGRGGPFTDTQYF.

This clone was detected a few times. The rearrangement uses TRBV7-9 and TRBJ1-1; 8 positions match TRBD1. CDR3 size: 16 residues. V shed 3 bases and J 1 base; nucleotides not matched to a gene: 7. CDR1 and CDR2 from the germline V gene are SEHNR and FQNEAQ (reference sequence). The CDR3 sequence is CASSFPRQGTNTEAFF. The CDR3 region has the DNA TGTGCCAGCAGCTTCCCTAGACAGGGGACGAACACTGAAGCTTTCTTT.

The rearrangement uses TRBV4-3 and TRBJ2-5; the match to TRBD2 covers 14 bases. CDR1 LGHNA and CDR2 YSLEER come from the germline V gene. The length of the CDR3 is 19 residues. After removal of 0 bases from V and 2 bases from J, the junction contained 8 bases not matched to a gene. The CDR3 DNA sequence: TGCGCCAGCAGCCAAGATTGGGGGACTAGCGGGAGTTGGCAAGAGACCCAGTACTTC. It specifies CASSQDWGTSGSWQETQYF.

V and J are TRBV20-1 and TRBJ2-5; D uncertain. The V gene lost 3 bases and the J gene lost 5 bases, with 7 bases spanning the gap. Germline assignment: CDR1 DFQATT and CDR2 SNEGSKA (reference sequence). CDR3 length: 11 amino acids. CDR3 nucleotides: TGCAGTGCTAGCCCTGGCGAGACCCAGTACTTC. It codes for CSASPGETQYF.

The V gene is TRBV5-4, the J gene TRBJ2-4, with 9 bases aligning to TRBD1. V dropped 5 bases and J dropped 5; count of bases not matched to a gene: 8. Germline V CDR1 and CDR2: SGHNT, YYREEE (reference sequence). The CDR3 is 15 residues long. The CDR3 sequence is CASRLQGAGENIQYF. The CDR3 DNA is TGTGCCAGCAGGTTACAGGGGGCGGGAGAAAACATTCAGTACTTC.

This clone turned up a few times. V is TRBV7-6 and J is TRBJ2-7; 7 bases map to TRBD2. The CDR3 has 16 residues. Looked up from germline, CDR1 is SGHVS and CDR2 is FNYEAQ. V was pared by 5 bases and J by 4 bases, with 14 bases of the junction left unmatched. The CDR3 reads CASSTGLSPGGYEQYF. DNA for the CDR3: TGTGCCAGCAGCACCGGGCTTAGCCCGGGAGGATACGAGCAGTACTTC.

V gene TRBV12-3 or TRBV12-4 combines with J gene TRBJ2-1; 10 positions match TRBD2. The trim removed 4 bases at V and 8 bases at J, leaving 2 bases unmatched. CDR3 size: 13 residues. The chain's CDR3 is CASSSSGSHEQFF. CDR3 coding DNA: TGTGCCAGCAGTTCTAGCGGGAGTCATGAGCAGTTCTTC.

This sequence joins TRBV24-1 and TRBJ1-6; D is uncertain. This CDR3 is 15 amino acids long. V lost 4 bases to trimming and J lost 2 bases, with 8 bases between them. Germline V CDR1 and CDR2: KGHDR, SFDVKD. The CDR3 region is CATSEGDPYNSPLHF. DNA of the CDR3: TGTGCCACCAGTGAGGGAGACCCCTATAATTCACCCCTCCACTTT.

The J gene is TRBJ2-1, the V gene TRBV2; D may be TRBD2 (6 bases). Germline CDR1 is SNHLY and CDR2 is FYNNEI. The CDR3 loop spans 17 amino acids. V shed 3 bases and J shed 0 bases, with 15 bases lying between them. In DNA form, the CDR3 reads TGTGCCAGCAGTGATCTCGGAAGTAGCGGCTCCTACAATGAGCAGTTCTTC. Amino acids: CASSDLGSSGSYNEQFF.

The chain combines TRBV7-3 with TRBJ2-1, with TRBD2 identical over 10 bases. V shed 5 bases, J shed 6 bases, and the junction held 7 bases outside the gene matches. Germline lookup yields CDR1 SGHTA and CDR2 FQGTGA. The CDR3 spans 15 residues. The CDR3 spells CASSSLGLASNEQFF. The CDR3 DNA reads as TGTGCCAGCAGCAGCCTGGGACTAGCGAGCAATGAGCAGTTCTTC.

The chain uses TRBV5-1 and TRBJ2-6; D gene unclear. Per germline, CDR1 SGHRS and CDR2 YFSETQ. This CDR3 contains 16 residues. Trimming pared 0 bases from V and 0 bases from J, leaving 7 bases between. The CDR3, as DNA: TGCGCCAGCAGCTTGGGTCCGGTCTCTGGGGCCAACGTCCTGACTTTC. Translation: CASSLGPVSGANVLTF.